This T cell receptor beta chain was captured in a study of blood T cell repertoires in COVID-19. Study-level information: Both acute and convalescent COVID-19 samples were obtained from the United States, Italy and Spain. T cells, B-cell-depleted T cells, or PBMCs provided the cDNA or gDNA that served as material.

Original processing notes: Reference gene primer amplification gave nucleated cell count estimates. Sequencing used immunoSEQ multiplex PCR; TCRdb keeps in-frame clones, though not all of them. That table supplies the V and J calls and clone size; D and trimming were determined from the DNA. This table has tens of thousands of clones, about 88% appearing once. The V gene's germline CDR1 is LNHDA and CDR2 SQIVND (reference sequence). V gave up 3 bases and J gave up 4 bases, with 10 bases separating them. The CDR3 totals 14 residues. The receptor was isolated from a human donor in a cohort sampled during active COVID-19. The chain carries TRBV19 and TRBJ1-5; no clear D. The sample taken for sequencing was peripheral blood. Written as DNA, the CDR3 is TGTGCCAGTAGTATGAGCCAGCGGAATCAGCCCCAGCATTTT. Translated: CASSMSQRNQPQHF.